This is a list of T cell receptor beta chains from one sample in a study of blood T cells in healthy people across ages. Using its own MiXCR run on the 5' RACE reads, TCRdb lists one record per CDR3 protein. The sample lists about 1 million distinct CDR3 sequences, more than 40% occurring once. What was sequenced was blood. Receptors were obtained from a woman in her sixties in good health. CDR3s include the opening cysteine and the closing phenylalanine or tryptophan. The D gene is left open where the match is weak. Where a row states a size, it is once, few, many or the class of an expanded clone; other rows omit it.

TRBV3-1	TRBD2	few	TRBJ2-1	TGTGCCAGCAGCCAGAGGACTAGCGTTGGTGAGCAGTTCTTC	CASSQRTSVGEQFF
TRBV20-1	-	few	TRBJ1-5	TGCAGTGTTCTGAGTAGGGCAGGTGGCAATCAGCCCCAGCATTTT	CSVLSRAGGNQPQHF
TRBV20-1	-	few	TRBJ2-7	TGCAGTGCTAGTAGGCGGCTGGACCCGGACGAGCAGTACTTC	CSASRRLDPDEQYF
TRBV7-2	TRBD2	-	TRBJ2-7	TGTGCCAGCATTTCATTCATCACTAGCGGGCATAATGAGCAGTACTTC	CASISFITSGHNEQYF
TRBV14	-	-	TRBJ2-1	TGTGCCAGCAGCCGGCTCTCGGGGCAGTTCTTC	CASSRLSGQFF
TRBV3-1	-	-	TRBJ1-2	TGTGCCAGCAGCCTCCAGGCCCAACCCCTCTATGGCTACACCTTC	CASSLQAQPLYGYTF
TRBV20-1	-	few	TRBJ2-7	TGCAGTGCAGGGCTGATTTACAATGAGCAGTACTTC	CSAGLIYNEQYF
TRBV7-9	-	-	TRBJ1-2	TGTGCCAGCAGCTTATGGCCAGACTATGGCTACACCTTC	CASSLWPDYGYTF
TRBV2	TRBD1	few	TRBJ2-3	TGTGCCAGCAGTGGGGACAGTATAACAGATACGCAGTATTTT	CASSGDSITDTQYF
TRBV14	-	few	TRBJ1-2	TGTGCCAGCAGCCAAGTTCAAATTCGGCAGGGTTATGGCTACACCTTC	CASSQVQIRQGYGYTF
TRBV29-1	-	-	TRBJ1-1	TGCAGCGCCAAACTGGGGTGGAACACTGAAGCTTTCTTT	CSAKLGWNTEAFF
TRBV9	-	-	TRBJ1-2	TGTGCCAGCAGCGTACAGGACTATGGCTACACCTTC	CASSVQDYGYTF
TRBV18	-	-	TRBJ1-5	TGTGCCAGCTCACCACCGGTGAATGGAGACAATCAGCCCCAGCATTTT	CASSPPVNGDNQPQHF
TRBV20-1	TRBD2	-	TRBJ2-7	TGCAGTGCTAGAGATTTGTCGGCTAGCGGGAAGCTCATCTCCTACGAGCAGTACTTC	CSARDLSASGKLISYEQYF
TRBV5-1	TRBD2	-	TRBJ2-3	TGCGCCAGCAGCTTGGTAGCGGGAGGAGATGCGCAGTATTTT	CASSLVAGGDAQYF
TRBV13	-	-	TRBJ2-5	TGTGCCAGCAGCTTAGGCCTGGGACGGGAGATTATAGGGGAGCAGTACTTC	CASSLGLGREIIGEQYF
TRBV20-1	TRBD2	-	TRBJ2-7	TGCAGTGCGACCGGGACTAGCGGGAGAAAGGTCGAGCAGTACTTC	CSATGTSGRKVEQYF
TRBV12-3/TRBV12-4	-	few	TRBJ2-5	TGTGCCAGCAGTTTGGGGCCAAGGAAGACCCAGTACTTC	CASSLGPRKTQYF
TRBV2	TRBD2	-	TRBJ2-7	TGTGCCAGCAGTGACCCACTAGCGGGAGATTCTCACGAGCAGTACTTC	CASSDPLAGDSHEQYF
TRBV29-1	-	-	TRBJ2-7	TGCAGCGTTGACATCAAAGGGTCGGCCTACGAGCAGTACTTC	CSVDIKGSAYEQYF
TRBV5-1	-	-	TRBJ2-7	TGCGCCAGCAGCAGAGCGGACAGTTTCTACGAGCAGTACTTC	CASSRADSFYEQYF
TRBV12-3/TRBV12-4	TRBD1	-	TRBJ1-2	TGTGCCAGCAGTTTAGGCAGACAGGGTAGTCTCTACTATGGCTACACCTTC	CASSLGRQGSLYYGYTF
TRBV12-3/TRBV12-4	TRBD1	-	TRBJ1-6	TGTGCCAGCAGTTTCGCGGGGCTGGGACAGCAAAATTCACCCCTCCACTTT	CASSFAGLGQQNSPLHF
TRBV4-1	TRBD1	few	TRBJ2-7	TGCGCCAGCAGCCAAGGGACACCAGGACAGGGGGCCTACGAGCAGTACTTC	CASSQGTPGQGAYEQYF
TRBV7-9	-	-	TRBJ2-1	TGTGCCAGCGAGGAGGACTCCTACAATGAGCAGTTCTTC	CASEEDSYNEQFF
TRBV7-6	TRBD2	few	TRBJ2-7	TGTGCCAGCAGCCTAACTAGCGGGGGGATTTACGAGCAGTACTTC	CASSLTSGGIYEQYF
TRBV12-3/TRBV12-4	-	-	TRBJ2-5	TGTGCCAGCAGTTTGGTTGACCTAGCGTATCAAGAGACCCGGTACTTC	CASSLVDLAYQETRYF
TRBV7-3	TRBD2	-	TRBJ2-2	TGTGCCAGCAGCCCTCGGACTAGCGGAGGTACCGGGGAGCTGTTTTTT	CASSPRTSGGTGELFF
TRBV20-1	-	-	TRBJ2-7	TGCAGTGCTGCAGGGGTAAGCTCCTACGAGCAGTACTTC	CSAAGVSSYEQYF
TRBV6-5	-	few	TRBJ2-7	TGTGCCAGCAGTCGTGTCAGGGAATCCGAGCAGTACTTC	CASSRVRESEQYF
TRBV30	-	few	TRBJ1-1	TGTGCCTGGAGTGCGGGACAGAACACTGAAGCTTTCTTT	CAWSAGQNTEAFF